The 32 T cell receptor beta chains presented below share a single source sample, sequenced in a study of blood T cell repertoires in COVID-19. This table comes from immunoSEQ multiplex PCR, and its TCRdb copy is limited to in-frame clones, with some not included. The sample lists 150,000 to 250,000 clones; about 80% were seen once. Sequencing input: peripheral blood. These receptors were collected from a human donor with acute or convalescent COVID-19. The donor label of this sample is uncertain.

This chain uses TRBV15 with TRBJ2-7; tentative D call: TRBD1 (7 bases). Per the germline V gene, CDR1 is LNHNV and CDR2 is YYDKDF (reference sequence). The CDR3 sequence is 16 residues long. The V end lost 2 bases, the J end lost 3 bases, and 17 bases lay between the germline ends. The CDR3 is CATSRPPSGGIYEQYF. CDR3 coding DNA: TGTGCCACCAGCAGACCCCCCTCAGGGGGGATCTACGAGCAGTACTTC.

The chain is built from TRBV30 and TRBJ1-1, with D unclear. The CDR3 consists of 14 residues. Germline loops: CDR1 GTSNPN, CDR2 SVGIG (reference sequence). Trimming cost V 4 bases and J 0 bases, with 12 bases left between them. The CDR3 nucleotides read TGTGCCTGGACAACGTCGCGCTTGAACACTGAAGCTTTCTTT. This gives the protein CAWTTSRLNTEAFF.

V is TRBV2 and J is TRBJ2-4; 8 positions agree with TRBD1. The V gene end was trimmed by 4 bases and the J gene end by 12 bases; junction bases not matched to a gene: 5. The CDR3 is 12 residues long. The germline V gene has CDR1 SNHLY and CDR2 FYNNEI. As DNA, the CDR3 is TGTGCCAGCAGTGGGACAGGGCAGACTCAGTACTTC. This translates into CASSGTGQTQYF.

This chain connects TRBV5-4 to TRBJ1-4; 8 nucleotides match TRBD1. The V gene's germline CDR1 is SGHNT and CDR2 YYREEE (reference sequence). The length of the CDR3 is 16 residues. Trimming cost V 4 bases and J 6 bases; bases outside gene matches: 11. The DNA for the CDR3 is TGTGCCAGCAGCCCGGGGACAGGCATGGGGGATGAAAAACTGTTTTTT. This gives the protein CASSPGTGMGDEKLFF.

The V and J genes are TRBV11-2 and TRBJ2-7; TRBD2 agrees at 12 bases. CDR1 SGHAT and CDR2 FQNNGV come from the germline V gene. J gave up 3 bases and V 5 bases, and 8 bases lay outside the gene matches. The CDR3 is 16 amino acids. The CDR3 protein is CASSNTGTSGFYEQYF. CDR3 DNA sequence: TGTGCCAGCAGCAACACGGGGACTAGCGGGTTCTACGAGCAGTACTTC.

This rearrangement joins TRBV7-2 to TRBJ2-1, with 7 bases lining up with TRBD2. V lost 1 base to trimming and J lost 3 bases; unmatched junction nucleotides: 3. This CDR3 contains 15 residues. Germline-derived CDR1 and CDR2 are SGHTA and FQGNSA. CDR3: CASSLEAGFYNEQFF. The CDR3 nucleotides are TGTGCCAGCAGCTTAGAAGCGGGGTTCTACAATGAGCAGTTCTTC.

In its sample, this clone was seen once. The rearrangement joins TRBV5-1 to TRBJ1-3; TRBD1 agrees at 9 bases. This CDR3 contains 14 residues. Germline CDR1 SGHRS, CDR2 YFSETQ. V dropped 5 bases and J dropped 4; count of bases not matched to a gene: 4. The CDR3 DNA follows: TGCGCCAGCAGTTTCGGACAGGGGGGAAACACCATATATTTT. Translation gives CASSFGQGGNTIYF.

This clone was seen only a few times. The V call is TRBV28, the J call TRBJ1-4; 10 bases align to TRBD1. CDR1 and CDR2 (germline): MDHEN, SYDVKM. The junction had 9 bases not matched to a gene; V was cut back by 7 bases and J by 10 bases. The CDR3 contains 14 residues. The CDR3 nucleotides read TGTGCCAGCACCACGGGGACAGGGGAAGCAAAACTGTTTTTT. It specifies CASTTGTGEAKLFF.

This sequence joins TRBV28 and TRBJ2-7; 11 positions agree with TRBD1. The germline gives CDR1 MDHEN, CDR2 SYDVKM. The length of the CDR3 is 15 residues. The V segment lost 5 bases and the J segment 1 base; nucleotides outside the gene matches: 4. CDR3 amino acids: CASSRTGGISYEQYF. The CDR3 DNA reads as TGTGCCAGCAGTCGGACAGGGGGCATTTCCTACGAGCAGTACTTC.

This clone was recorded only once. J is TRBJ2-6 and V is TRBV9; D gene ambiguous. With 4 bases removed from V and 0 bases from J, the gap between germline ends came to 17 bases. Germline assignment: CDR1 SGDLS and CDR2 YYNGEE. CDR3 length: 18 amino acids. CDR3 DNA sequence: TGTGCCAGCAGCCTCCTTTCGCAGGATCACTCTGGGGCCAACGTCCTGACTTTC. Its protein product is CASSLLSQDHSGANVLTF.

The V and J genes are TRBV19 and TRBJ2-2; 10 positions match TRBD2. Germline V gives CDR1 LNHDA, CDR2 SQIVND (reference sequence). This CDR3 is 16 amino acids long. Unmatched junction bases numbered 8, after V lost 6 bases and J lost 4 bases. The CDR3 is CASSKVAGGGTGELFF. CDR3 coding DNA: TGTGCCAGTAGCAAAGTAGCGGGAGGCGGCACCGGGGAGCTGTTTTTT.

The chain is built from TRBV25-1 and TRBJ2-1; weak D call: TRBD1 (7 bases). V gave up 3 bases and J gave up 9 bases, with 18 bases separating them. CDR1 is MGHDK, CDR2 SYGVNS, per germline. The CDR3 covers 15 residues. As DNA, the CDR3 is TGTGCCAGCAGTGATCGGAGGGGGCTAGTGAGTGAGCAGTTCTTC. Protein: CASSDRRGLVSEQFF.

This clone was observed a single time. The chain uses TRBV30 and TRBJ1-4; D unclear. This CDR3 has 14 residues. V lost 8 bases and J lost 0, with 13 bases in between. Germline loops: CDR1 GTSNPN, CDR2 SVGIG (reference sequence). CDR3 region: CAGTGAATNEKLFF. For the CDR3, the DNA is TGTGCCGGCACGGGAGCTGCAACTAATGAAAAACTGTTTTTT.

The J gene is TRBJ1-6, the V gene TRBV27; D possibly corresponds to TRBD1 (6 bases). Trimming left V 6 bases short and J 7 bases short, with 16 bases between. Germline CDR1 and CDR2: MNHEY and SMNVEV (reference sequence). The CDR3 runs 15 residues. The CDR3 here is CASSDWDNYNSPLHF. CDR3 coding DNA: TGTGCCAGCAGCGATTGGGACAACTACAATTCACCCCTCCACTTT.

This clone appeared a single time. The chain links TRBV29-1 to TRBJ2-7; 12 nucleotides match TRBD1. V lost 2 bases to trimming and J lost 5 bases; unmatched junction nucleotides: 7. The V gene's germline CDR1 is SQVTM and CDR2 ANQGSEA. The CDR3 covers 15 residues. CDR3 amino acids: CSVENTGTGGNEQYF. The DNA for the CDR3 is TGCAGCGTTGAAAATACCGGGACAGGGGGCAACGAGCAGTACTTC.

The V call is TRBV5-6, the J call TRBJ2-2; D is ambiguous. V gave up 6 bases and J gave up 0 bases, with 6 bases separating them. Germline V CDR1 and CDR2: SGHDT, YYEEEE. The CDR3 contains 13 residues. The DNA for the CDR3 is TGTGCCAGCACCCGCGCGAACACCGGGGAGCTGTTTTTT. It yields the protein CASTRANTGELFF.

The rearrangement joins TRBV5-4 to TRBJ2-1; no clear D gene. Looked up from germline, CDR1 is SGHNT and CDR2 is YYREEE (reference sequence). V lost 3 bases and J lost 3, with 10 bases in between. CDR3 length: 14 amino acids. The CDR3 region is CASSWPGGYNEQFF. DNA of the CDR3: TGTGCCAGCAGCTGGCCCGGCGGCTACAATGAGCAGTTCTTC.

The chain is built from TRBV6-2 or TRBV6-3 and TRBJ1-1; D might be TRBD1 (6 bases). V gave up 6 bases and J gave up 4 bases, with 12 bases separating them. Germline V gene data show CDR1 as MNHEY and CDR2 as SVGEGT. The CDR3 spans 13 residues. The CDR3, as DNA: TGTGCCAGCAGCGGACAGTCTTCCACTGAAGCTTTCTTT. The encoded protein is CASSGQSSTEAFF.

V and J are TRBV28 and TRBJ2-7; 10 nucleotides align to TRBD2. The length of the CDR3 is 15 residues. Trimming at V came to 2 bases and at J to 2 bases, leaving 3 bases not matched to a gene. CDR1 MDHEN and CDR2 SYDVKM come from the germline V gene. CDR3 in amino acids: CASSLTAGGTYEQYF. CDR3 bases: TGTGCCAGCAGTTTAACAGCGGGAGGGACCTACGAGCAGTACTTC. The whole variable domain, remainder taken from reference TRBV28 and TRBJ2-7, is DVKVTQSSRYLVKRTGEKVFLECVQDMDHENMFWYRQDPGLGLRLIYFSYDVKMKEKGDIPEGYSVSREKKERFSLILESASTNQTSMYLCASSLTAGGTYEQYFGPGTRLTVT.

This clone was observed a few times. The chain has TRBV12-3 or TRBV12-4 and TRBJ1-5; unclear D gene. V gave up 2 bases and J gave up 7 bases, with 6 bases separating them. The CDR3 loop spans 12 amino acids. The CDR3 DNA sequence: TGTGCCAGCAGTTTAAATCGGCAGCCCCAGCATTTT. Translated: CASSLNRQPQHF.

V is TRBV3-1 (or the pseudogene TRBV3-2) and J is TRBJ2-1; the match to TRBD2 covers 12 bases. The germline V gene has CDR1 LGHDT and CDR2 YNNKEL (reference sequence). The V gene end was trimmed by 1 base and the J gene end by 8 bases; junction bases not matched to a gene: 6. The CDR3 is 16 amino acids. In DNA, the CDR3 is TGTGCCAGCAGCCAAGGTCTAGCGGGAGGGCGCCATGAGCAGTTCTTC. Encoded protein: CASSQGLAGGRHEQFF.

This clone was recorded a few times. The genes are TRBV27 and TRBJ1-3; TRBD1 agrees at 11 bases. This CDR3 spans 16 amino acids. The germline gives CDR1 MNHEY, CDR2 SMNVEV (reference sequence). After removal of 5 bases from V and 3 bases from J, the junction contained 6 bases not matched to a gene. CDR3 in amino acids: CASSPRTGGSGNTIYF. In nucleotides, the CDR3 is TGTGCCAGCAGTCCTCGGACAGGGGGCAGTGGAAACACCATATATTTT.

This clone came up once. The chain couples TRBV7-2 to TRBJ2-1, with D unclear. V lost 4 bases and J lost 5, with 15 bases in between. This CDR3 is built from 15 residues. Germline CDR1 SGHTA, CDR2 FQGNSA. The CDR3 here is CASSSRDRGNNEQFF. The DNA for the CDR3 is TGTGCCAGCAGCTCGAGAGATAGAGGTAACAATGAGCAGTTCTTC.

V and J are TRBV20-1 and TRBJ1-1; 8 bases fit TRBD1. V lost 3 bases, J lost 5 bases, and 8 bases stayed unmatched. CDR3 length equals 14 residues. Germline CDR1 reads DFQATT; CDR2 reads SNEGSKA (reference sequence). The CDR3 coding sequence is TGCAGTGCTAGTAGCCAGGGGGCGGGTACTGAAGCTTTCTTT. Amino acid sequence: CSASSQGAGTEAFF.

In its sample, this clone was seen a few times. This chain connects TRBV7-9 to TRBJ2-5, with TRBD2 matching over 12 bases. Losses at the gene ends were 7 bases for V and 5 bases for J; bases not matched to a gene: 11. Germline V gene sequence: CDR1 SEHNR, CDR2 FQNEAQ (reference sequence). This CDR3 comprises 16 residues. CDR3 sequence: CASTASSGRAGETQYF. For the CDR3, the DNA is TGTGCCAGCACCGCGTCTAGCGGGAGGGCCGGGGAGACCCAGTACTTC.

The chain employs TRBV9 and TRBJ2-1; TRBD1 aligns across 7 bases. The CDR3 length is 15 residues. The junction had 2 bases not matched to a gene; V was cut back by 0 bases and J by 2 bases. CDR1 and CDR2 (germline): SGDLS, YYNGEE. The CDR3: CASSVEGGPYNEQFF. The CDR3 bases are TGTGCCAGCAGCGTAGAAGGGGGCCCCTACAATGAGCAGTTCTTC.

The chain joins TRBV11-2 to TRBJ2-1, with 13 bases that match TRBD2. Per the germline V gene, CDR1 is SGHAT and CDR2 is FQNNGV. V gave up 2 bases and J gave up 7 bases; unmatched junction bases: 8. The CDR3 runs to 17 residues. In nucleotides, the CDR3 is TGTGCCAGCAGCTTAAAACTAGCGGGAGGGCCGATGAATGAGCAGTTCTTC. The encoded protein is CASSLKLAGGPMNEQFF.

The chain recombines TRBV12-3 or TRBV12-4 with TRBJ1-1, with D possibly matching TRBD1 (5 bases). This CDR3 spans 13 amino acids. The V and J ends lost 7 bases and 1 base respectively, with 10 bases between them. In DNA form, the CDR3 reads TGTGCCAGCAAAACACAGGAGAACACTGAAGCTTTCTTT. Protein sequence: CASKTQENTEAFF.

The J gene is TRBJ1-4, the V gene TRBV3-1 (or the pseudogene TRBV3-2); TRBD1 might be the D (5 bases). The CDR3 is 15 residues long. Germline CDR1 LGHDT, CDR2 YNNKEL (reference sequence). Between the trimmed V and J ends, which lost 2 bases and 4 bases, there was a span of 11 bases. This CDR3 is CASSQWVGGNEKLFF. The CDR3 DNA reads as TGTGCCAGCAGCCAATGGGTGGGGGGTAATGAAAAACTGTTTTTT.

This chain links TRBV7-8 with TRBJ2-3; 8 nucleotides agree with TRBD1. Germline lookup yields CDR1 SGHVS and CDR2 FQNEAQ. This CDR3 is 16 amino acids long. The V gene end was trimmed by 5 bases and the J gene end by 2 bases; junction bases not matched to a gene: 9. The CDR3 loop is CASSLRDRRITDTQYF. CDR3 in DNA: TGTGCCAGCAGCCTCCGGGACAGGAGGATCACAGATACGCAGTATTTT.

The rearrangement uses TRBV27 and TRBJ2-7; 8 bases are shared with TRBD2. V trimming: 5 bases; J trimming: 3 bases; junction bases outside the gene matches: 9. Germline V lookup: CDR1 MNHEY, CDR2 SMNVEV (reference sequence). CDR3 length: 15 residues. CDR3 sequence reads: CASSTLSAGGYEQYF. The CDR3, as DNA: TGTGCCAGCAGTACCCTCAGTGCGGGAGGCTACGAGCAGTACTTC.

This clone was seen a single time. This chain joins TRBV5-4 and TRBJ1-4; D uncertain. The V end was cut by 4 bases, the J end by 5 bases, with 15 bases between. The CDR3 runs 15 residues. CDR1 SGHNT and CDR2 YYREEE come from the germline V gene (reference sequence). CDR3 amino acids: CASSLSGAPNEKLFF. CDR3 nucleotide sequence: TGTGCCAGCAGCCTCTCGGGAGCACCGAATGAAAAACTGTTTTTT.